This section outlines one T cell receptor beta chain sequence together with its context. This sample is drawn from a study of cytomegalovirus exposure and HLA in healthy donors. Germline-derived CDR1 and CDR2 are LNHDA and SQIVND (reference sequence). Deletions cut 2 bases from V and 3 bases from J, with 10 bases between. This CDR3 comprises 14 residues. A multiplex PCR was run with 60 Vbeta primers and 13 Jbeta primers. Assay: immunoSEQ multiplex PCR; the TCRdb copy retains only in-frame clones and omits some. The table includes some 240,000 clones, 85% to 95% detected once. The TCR sequence derives from a girl aged 2 to 10 in good health and CMV-seronegative. The sample consisted of PBMCs. The chain recombines TRBV19 with TRBJ1-2; weak D call: TRBD1 (5 bases). The CDR3 region has the DNA TGTGCCAGTAGTATATCCAGGGCTGACTATGGCTACACCTTC. Protein: CASSISRADYGYTF.